This T cell receptor beta chain was profiled in a study of response to subunit inactivated influenza vaccine. The trim removed 6 bases at V and 6 bases at J, leaving 7 bases unmatched. CDR3 length equals 14 residues. In germline, CDR1 is MNHEY, CDR2 SVGEGT. MiXCR, applied by TCRdb to the RT-PCR reads, yields one record per CDR3 protein. Seen here are around 470,000 distinct CDR3 sequences, 6% to 9% observed once, and the top ten hold over 10%. Study-wide points: The authors suggested that few new T cells are recruited per seasonal influenza vaccination.

Regarding this clonotype: Its antigen remains unidentified.

The sequence was collected from a man between 50 and 75 years old who received an inactivated influenza vaccine. Sequencing used PBMCs from blood, obtained approximately 25 months after vaccination. The chain employs TRBV6-2 or TRBV6-3 and TRBJ2-2; TRBD2 aligns across 7 bases. Written as DNA, the CDR3 is TGTGCCAGCAGGAGAGGCGGGAGCTCCGGGGAGCTGTTTTTT. It translates to CASRRGGSSGELFF.